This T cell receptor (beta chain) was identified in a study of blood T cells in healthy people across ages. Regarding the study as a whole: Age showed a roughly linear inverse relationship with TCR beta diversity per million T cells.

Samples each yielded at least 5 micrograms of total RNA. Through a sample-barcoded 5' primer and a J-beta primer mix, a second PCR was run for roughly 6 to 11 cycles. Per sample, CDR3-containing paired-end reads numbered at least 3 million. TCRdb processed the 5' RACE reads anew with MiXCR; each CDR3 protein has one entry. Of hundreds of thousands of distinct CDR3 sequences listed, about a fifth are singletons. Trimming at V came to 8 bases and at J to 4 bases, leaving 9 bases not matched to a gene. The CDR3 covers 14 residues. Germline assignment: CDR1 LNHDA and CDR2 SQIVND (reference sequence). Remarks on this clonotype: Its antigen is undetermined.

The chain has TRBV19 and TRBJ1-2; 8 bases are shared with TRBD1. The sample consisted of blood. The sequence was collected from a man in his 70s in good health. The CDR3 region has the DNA TGTGCCAGTGGCCCCACAGGGGGGATCTATGGCTACACCTTC. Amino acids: CASGPTGGIYGYTF.